The count of the clone carrying this T cell receptor (beta chain) is one. These data come from a study of OX40 agonist ivuxolimab in advanced cancers. TCRdb's table, derived via immunoSEQ multiplex PCR, lists solely in-frame clones and lacks some. The table shows 70,000 to 95,000 clones, with around 86% occurring only once. The trim removed 5 bases at V and 3 bases at J, leaving 6 bases unmatched. Looked up from germline, CDR1 is SGHRS and CDR2 is YFSETQ. CDR3 length equals 14 residues. The TCR comes from an adult with an advanced solid tumor such as melanoma, head and neck, liver or kidney cancer. This sequence joins TRBV5-1 and TRBJ2-7; 9 positions agree with TRBD2. Material: CD4+ or CD8+ T cells sorted from blood, obtained in a trial of the OX40 agonist ivuxolimab. DNA of the CDR3: TGCGCCAGCAGGTGGACTAGCGCCAACTACGAGCAGTACTTC. Encoded protein: CASRWTSANYEQYF.